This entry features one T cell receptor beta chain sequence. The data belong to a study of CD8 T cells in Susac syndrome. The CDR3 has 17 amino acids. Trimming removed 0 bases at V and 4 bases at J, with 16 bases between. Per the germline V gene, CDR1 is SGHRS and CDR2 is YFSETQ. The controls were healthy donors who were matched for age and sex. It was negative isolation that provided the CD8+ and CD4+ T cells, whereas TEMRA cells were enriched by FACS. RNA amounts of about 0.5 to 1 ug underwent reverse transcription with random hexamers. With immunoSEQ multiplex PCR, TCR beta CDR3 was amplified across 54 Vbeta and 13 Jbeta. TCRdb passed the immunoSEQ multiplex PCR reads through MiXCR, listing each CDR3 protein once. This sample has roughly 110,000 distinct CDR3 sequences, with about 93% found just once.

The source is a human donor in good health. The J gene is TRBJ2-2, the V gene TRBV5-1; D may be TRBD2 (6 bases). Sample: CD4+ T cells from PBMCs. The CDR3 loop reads CASSLGGNTPGTGELFF. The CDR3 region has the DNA TGCGCCAGCAGCTTGGGCGGGAACACCCCGGGCACCGGGGAGCTGTTTTTT.